A single sample is the source of the 9 T cell receptor beta chains below, sequenced in a study of T cell responses to AZD1222 COVID-19 vaccine (dated by TCRdb to the early 2020s). The time point label for this specimen denotes: baseline before first vaccination. Receptor amplification or capture employed the immunoSEQ multiplex PCR assay. Here the immuneACCESS table is served through TCRdb, limited to in-frame sequences with V and J called. Missing clones are a known gap in these copies; in checked studies unresolved V genes cover under half, and the rest lacks a known reason. A total of 80,000 or so clones appear in this sample, 85% to 95% of them only once. The ten largest make up around 5.2% of the sample. The input for sequencing was peripheral blood, taken on day 0 of AZD1222 vaccination. The receptors were gathered from an adult in good health.

This clone occurred once. The V gene is TRBV19, the J gene TRBJ1-3; weak D call: TRBD1 (5 bases). The CDR3 has 14 residues. Deletions cut 4 bases from V and 1 base from J, with 8 bases between. CDR1 is LNHDA, CDR2 SQIVND, per germline (reference sequence). This CDR3 is CASSTDRSGNTIYF. The CDR3 DNA reads TGTGCCAGTAGTACCGACAGATCTGGAAACACCATATATTTT.

The chain combines TRBV13 with TRBJ2-2, with TRBD1 matching over 9 bases. In germline, CDR1 is PRHDT, CDR2 FYEKMQ (reference sequence). CDR3 length: 16 amino acids. The junction had 8 bases not matched to a gene; V was cut back by 5 bases and J by 4 bases. CDR3 in DNA: TGTGCCAGCAGCCCGTGGGACAGGGATTCCACCGGGGAGCTGTTTTTT. Protein product: CASSPWDRDSTGELFF.

Here the CDR3 reads CASSLGLGYNEQFF. DNA for the CDR3: TGTGCCAGCAGCCTGGGCCTTGGGTACAATGAGCAGTTCTTC. The gene calls are TRBV28 and TRBJ2-1; D gene unclear. Germline V gene sequence: CDR1 MDHEN, CDR2 SYDVKM. V dropped 6 bases and J dropped 4 bases, with 13 bases sitting between them. The CDR3 totals 14 residues.

The V call is TRBV19, the J call TRBJ1-5; D possibly corresponds to TRBD1 (6 bases). Between the trimmed V and J ends, which lost 3 bases and 5 bases, there was a span of 14 bases. CDR3 length: 15 residues. Germline lookup yields CDR1 LNHDA and CDR2 SQIVND (reference sequence). The CDR3 DNA sequence: TGTGCCAGTAGTATTAGTCTAGGGGGGCATCAGCCCCAGCATTTT. Its translation is CASSISLGGHQPQHF.

This clone was seen more than once but under ten times. The chain is built from TRBV5-6 and TRBJ1-1; D is undetermined. Germline assignment: CDR1 SGHDT and CDR2 YYEEEE. This CDR3 has 11 residues. Trimming removed 4 bases at V and 4 bases at J, with 5 bases between. This CDR3 reads CASSRTTEAFF. CDR3 nucleotides: TGTGCCAGCAGCCGAACCACTGAAGCTTTCTTT.

V is TRBV28 and J is TRBJ2-5; 8 bases are a match to TRBD2. V dropped 2 bases and J dropped 1; count of bases not matched to a gene: 3. CDR3 length: 15 residues. Germline V lookup: CDR1 MDHEN, CDR2 SYDVKM. The chain's CDR3 is CASSLLAGVQETQYF. CDR3 DNA: TGTGCCAGCAGTTTACTAGCGGGCGTCCAAGAGACCCAGTACTTC. Full variable domain (rest looked up from reference TRBV28 and TRBJ2-5): DVKVTQSSRYLVKRTGEKVFLECVQDMDHENMFWYRQDPGLGLRLIYFSYDVKMKEKGDIPEGYSVSREKKERFSLILESASTNQTSMYLCASSLLAGVQETQYFGPGTRLLVL.

The rearrangement joins TRBV28 to TRBJ1-2; weak D call: TRBD1 (6 bases). V was clipped by 6 bases and J by 3 bases, with 17 bases between them. The CDR3 spans 15 residues. Germline loops: CDR1 MDHEN, CDR2 SYDVKM. CDR3 DNA: TGTGCCAGCAGAGAAAGTAGGGGGGACTACTATGGCTACACCTTC. Translated, it gives CASRESRGDYYGYTF.

The rearrangement uses TRBV6-5 and TRBJ2-1; D uncertain. The germline CDR1 and CDR2 sequences are MNHEY and SVGAGI. This CDR3 has 13 amino acids. Between the trimmed V and J ends, which lost 0 bases and 3 bases, there was a span of 3 bases. Written as DNA, the CDR3 is TGTGCCAGCAGTTACTCCAACTACAATGAGCAGTTCTTC. The encoded protein is CASSYSNYNEQFF.

The genes are TRBV27 and TRBJ2-5; 9 bases align to TRBD1. This CDR3 contains 15 residues. Per the germline V gene, CDR1 is MNHEY and CDR2 is SMNVEV (reference sequence). V trimming: 4 bases; J trimming: 2 bases; junction bases outside the gene matches: 5. In DNA, the CDR3 is TGTGCCAGCAGTTCGGACAGGGGATTACAAGAGACCCAGTACTTC. This translates into CASSSDRGLQETQYF.